Listed here are 27 T cell receptor beta chains from one sample, sequenced in a study of shared clonotypes between healthy human individuals. It was CD45RO-negative cells, positively selected for CCR7, that made up naive CD8 cells, with terminally differentiated effector memory CD45RA+ cells excluded. The protocol was immunoSEQ multiplex PCR, while the TCRdb copy is restricted to in-frame clones and leaves out a portion. The data show roughly 2 million clones, with about 94% seen just once and around 1.1% held by the top ten. The sequenced sample was naive CD8+ T cells sorted from blood. Source of these receptors: a man younger than 30 in good health.

The CDR3 region is CASSLEASGGLGDTQYF. The CDR3 nucleotides read TGCGCCAGCAGCTTGGAAGCTAGCGGGGGTTTAGGAGATACGCAGTATTTT. This chain uses TRBV5-1 with TRBJ2-3, with 10 positions matching TRBD2. Germline lookup yields CDR1 SGHRS and CDR2 YFSETQ. Losses at the gene ends were 0 bases for V and 5 bases for J; bases not matched to a gene: 9. This CDR3 has 17 amino acids.

V gene TRBV27 combines with J gene TRBJ2-3, with a possible D match to TRBD2 (5 bases). The germline V gene has CDR1 MNHEY and CDR2 SMNVEV (reference sequence). The CDR3 contains 13 residues. Trimming shortened V by 5 bases and J by 5 bases, and 11 bases separated the two germline ends. Here the CDR3 DNA reads TGTGCCAGCAGTCAGACTATATTAGATACGCAGTATTTT. Protein product: CASSQTILDTQYF.

This clone was recorded only once. The CDR3 sequence: CASSWTRTGTYNEQFF. In nucleotides, the CDR3 is TGTGCCAGCAGTTGGACTCGGACAGGGACGTACAATGAGCAGTTCTTC. J is TRBJ2-1 and V is TRBV6-5; 8 nucleotides line up with TRBD1. Germline CDR1 is MNHEY and CDR2 is SVGAGI. V dropped 4 bases and J dropped 4; count of bases not matched to a gene: 9. CDR3 length equals 16 residues.

This chain uses TRBV2 with TRBJ1-2; D gene unclear. The V and J ends lost 5 bases and 1 base respectively, with 11 bases between them. This CDR3 is 14 amino acids long. Looked up from germline, CDR1 is SNHLY and CDR2 is FYNNEI. CDR3 nucleotide sequence: TGTGCCAGCAGTCTACAGCTTTTTAACTATGGCTACACCTTC. As protein: CASSLQLFNYGYTF.

The chain carries TRBV28 and TRBJ2-2; D unresolved. The CDR3 is 13 amino acids. From germline, CDR1 is MDHEN and CDR2 SYDVKM. The V end lost 4 bases, the J end lost 5 bases, and 8 bases lay between the germline ends. Written as DNA, the CDR3 is TGTGCCAGCAGTTCGATTGGGACCGGGGAGCTGTTTTTT. Translation gives CASSSIGTGELFF.

The count of this clone is one. The rearrangement uses TRBV11-2 and TRBJ1-2, with a tentative D call TRBD1 (5 bases). CDR1 SGHAT and CDR2 FQNNGV come from the germline V gene. The ends were cut back, 5 bases at V and 4 bases at J, with 14 bases in the middle. CDR3 length: 14 amino acids. The CDR3 here is CASSAGPGAYGYTF. The CDR3, as DNA: TGTGCCAGCAGCGCTGGACCTGGGGCCTATGGCTACACCTTC.

V gene TRBV7-6 combines with J gene TRBJ1-2, with 10 bases fitting TRBD1. The CDR3 covers 14 residues. After removal of 4 bases from V and 6 bases from J, the junction contained 5 bases not matched to a gene. The germline V gene has CDR1 SGHVS and CDR2 FNYEAQ. The CDR3 DNA follows: TGTGCCAGCAGCTCGACAGGGGGCTGGGATGGCTACACCTTC. It translates to CASSSTGGWDGYTF.

The rearrangement links TRBV29-1 to TRBJ1-2, with D possibly TRBD1 on 5 matching bases. Trimming shortened V by 4 bases and J by 5 bases, and 8 bases separated the two germline ends. From germline, CDR1 is SQVTM and CDR2 ANQGSEA. CDR3 length: 11 residues. Here the CDR3 reads CSVGDLYGYTF. DNA for the CDR3: TGCAGCGTTGGGGACCTTTATGGCTACACCTTC.

V gene TRBV5-5 combines with J gene TRBJ1-6, with TRBD1 matching 7 bases. V lost 4 bases and J lost 0; bases outside the gene matches: 10. The V gene's germline CDR1 is SGHKS and CDR2 YYEKEE (reference sequence). This CDR3 has 18 residues. CDR3 nucleotides: TGTGCCAGCAGCGACACAGGGGACAAGAGCTCCTATAATTCACCCCTCCACTTT. Amino acids: CASSDTGDKSSYNSPLHF.

V and J are TRBV5-4 and TRBJ2-7, with 14 bases identical to TRBD2. Trimming cost V 4 bases and J 3 bases; bases outside gene matches: 9. This CDR3 region has 17 residues. The germline gives CDR1 SGHNT, CDR2 YYREEE (reference sequence). The CDR3 here is CASSPVAGTSGSYEQYF. CDR3 sequence (DNA): TGTGCCAGCAGCCCCGTGGCCGGGACTAGCGGGAGCTACGAGCAGTACTTC.

The rearrangement joins TRBV7-2 to TRBJ1-2; maybe TRBD1 (5 bases). The ends were cut back, 2 bases at V and 1 base at J, with 14 bases in the middle. There are 16 residues in the CDR3. CDR1 SGHTA and CDR2 FQGNSA come from the germline V gene. CDR3 residues: CASSLSGGYYNYGYTF. CDR3 DNA sequence: TGTGCCAGCAGCTTAAGCGGGGGATATTATAACTATGGCTACACCTTC. Variable domain in full (rest from reference TRBV7-2 and TRBJ1-2): GAGVSQSPSNKVTEKGKDVELRCDPISGHTALYWYRQSLGQGLEFLIYFQGNSAPDKSGLPSDRFSAERTGGSVSTLTIQRTQQEDSAVYLCASSLSGGYYNYGYTFGSGTRLTVV.

The table lists this clone with a few counts. The J gene is TRBJ2-2, the V gene TRBV7-3; D unresolved. This CDR3 has 14 residues. In germline, CDR1 is SGHTA, CDR2 FQGTGA. With 6 bases removed from V and 6 bases from J, the gap between germline ends came to 14 bases. CDR3 DNA sequence: TGTGCCAGCAGATTATTTCAAGGGTCCGGGGAGCTGTTTTTT. Encoded protein: CASRLFQGSGELFF.

This chain links TRBV11-3 with TRBJ2-7; perhaps D is TRBD1 or TRBD2 (6 bases each). The germline V gene encodes CDR1 SGHNT and CDR2 YENEEA. The CDR3 length is 12 residues. Trimming removed 6 bases from V and 11 bases from J, with 17 bases in between. CDR3 coding DNA: TGTGCCAGCAGTCTCCCCGGGGGCCATAAGTACTTC. It translates to CASSLPGGHKYF.

This chain connects TRBV14 to TRBJ2-7; D is possibly TRBD1 (6 bases). There are 16 residues in the CDR3. Per the germline V gene, CDR1 is SGHDN and CDR2 is FVKESK. With 3 bases removed from V and 1 base from J, the gap between germline ends came to 16 bases. The CDR3 region is CASSHKWGQGSYEQYF. CDR3 nucleotide sequence: TGTGCCAGCAGCCACAAATGGGGGCAGGGATCCTACGAGCAGTACTTC. The entire variable domain, with the rest obtained from reference TRBV14 and TRBJ2-7, is as follows: EAGVTQFPSHSVIEKGQTVTLRCDPISGHDNLYWYRRVMGKEIKFLLHFVKESKQDESGMPNNRFLAERTGGTYSTLKVQPAELEDSGVYFCASSHKWGQGSYEQYFGPGTRLTVT.

The V gene is TRBV28, the J gene TRBJ1-2, with D perhaps TRBD1 (5 bases). Trimming took off 5 bases at V and 1 base at J, with 17 bases between the two ends. The CDR3 consists of 16 residues. Germline V gene sequence: CDR1 MDHEN, CDR2 SYDVKM. Here the CDR3 DNA reads TGTGCCAGCAGTCCTCCGTCCGGACACCTTAACTATGGCTACACCTTC. Translation: CASSPPSGHLNYGYTF.

A note on this clone: Other DNA sequences in this sample translate to the same CDR3. The V and J genes are TRBV27 and TRBJ2-1; TRBD2 matches 14 bases. Germline-derived CDR1 and CDR2 are MNHEY and SMNVEV (reference sequence). The CDR3 spans 15 residues. Trimming at V came to 3 bases and at J to 7 bases, leaving 2 bases not matched to a gene. The CDR3 DNA follows: TGTGCCAGCAGTTTGGGACTAGCGGGAGTGAATGAGCAGTTCTTC. Protein sequence: CASSLGLAGVNEQFF.

V usage is TRBV9 and J usage is TRBJ2-1, with 13 bases matching TRBD2. The CDR3 totals 15 residues. Germline V gives CDR1 SGDLS, CDR2 YYNGEE. V lost 2 bases to trimming and J lost 7 bases; unmatched junction nucleotides: 3. CDR3 DNA: TGTGCCAGCAGCGTTGAGACTAGCGGGAGGAATGAGCAGTTCTTC. It translates to CASSVETSGRNEQFF.

This clone appeared once. This sequence joins TRBV30 and TRBJ2-7; D gene uncertain. Deletions cut 3 bases from V and 4 bases from J, with 13 bases between. Germline CDR1 reads GTSNPN; CDR2 reads SVGIG (reference sequence). The CDR3 extends over 13 amino acids. CDR3 loop: CAWSPMGRYEQYF. The CDR3, as DNA: TGTGCCTGGAGCCCCATGGGTAGATACGAGCAGTACTTC.

The chain employs TRBV6-5 and TRBJ1-6; the D gene is possibly TRBD1 (5 bases). CDR1 is MNHEY, CDR2 SVGAGI, per germline. CDR3 length equals 16 residues. Trimming pared 0 bases from V and 11 bases from J, leaving 17 bases between. CDR3 amino acids: CASSYSSGSPGAPLHF. The CDR3 DNA sequence: TGTGCCAGCAGTTACTCTTCTGGCAGTCCGGGGGCACCCCTCCACTTT.

This clone was observed once. The sample has other DNA sequences that encode this CDR3 too. The chain combines TRBV7-3 with TRBJ2-3; D is undetermined. Germline-derived CDR1 and CDR2 are SGHTA and FQGTGA. The CDR3 totals 13 residues. Trimming left V 3 bases short and J 0 bases short, with 4 bases between. Here the CDR3 reads CASSLKSTDTQYF. In DNA, the CDR3 is TGTGCCAGCAGCTTGAAAAGCACAGATACGCAGTATTTT.

The chain is built from TRBV4-3 and TRBJ1-1; D is perhaps TRBD1 (6 bases). With 4 bases removed from V and 3 bases from J, the gap between germline ends came to 15 bases. CDR1 is LGHNA and CDR2 is YSLEER in the germline V gene. The CDR3 is 15 residues long. The CDR3 DNA sequence: TGCGCCAGCAGCCCACTAGGGGGAGGCGACACTGAAGCTTTCTTT. Translating it yields CASSPLGGGDTEAFF.

The V call is TRBV27, the J call TRBJ2-7; D is possibly TRBD1 (5 bases). The V end lost 8 bases, the J end lost 5 bases, and 19 bases lay between the germline ends. Germline values: CDR1 MNHEY, CDR2 SMNVEV (reference sequence). This CDR3 comprises 14 residues. The CDR3 protein is CASSPTRPGNEQYF. CDR3 in DNA: TGTGCCAGCTCCCCCACCAGGCCAGGGAACGAGCAGTACTTC.

This clone turned up a few times. The chain joins TRBV4-3 to TRBJ1-6, with TRBD1 matching over 7 bases. Trimming cost V 2 bases and J 7 bases; bases outside gene matches: 5. CDR3 length equals 15 residues. Germline lookup yields CDR1 LGHNA and CDR2 YSLEER. The DNA for the CDR3 is TGCGCCAGCAGCCAACTACCGGGACAGAATTCACCCCTCCACTTT. The encoded protein is CASSQLPGQNSPLHF.

This clone was seen just once. V and J are TRBV29-1 and TRBJ2-1; TRBD2 aligns across 12 bases. Trimming at V came to 1 base and at J to 7 bases, leaving 5 bases not matched to a gene. Looked up from germline, CDR1 is SQVTM and CDR2 is ANQGSEA. The CDR3 contains 15 residues. CDR3: CSVEGGLAGGNEQFF. CDR3 nucleotides: TGCAGCGTTGAAGGTGGGCTAGCGGGAGGGAATGAGCAGTTCTTC.

The rearrangement links TRBV6-5 to TRBJ1-2; TRBD1 aligns across 8 bases. The V gene's germline CDR1 is MNHEY and CDR2 SVGAGI. The CDR3 is 14 residues long. After removal of 8 bases from V and 4 bases from J, the junction contained 9 bases not matched to a gene. Written as DNA, the CDR3 is TGTGCCAGCCGGGGAACAGGGGGGTTCTATGGCTACACCTTC. It is translated as CASRGTGGFYGYTF.

This chain connects TRBV4-1 to TRBJ2-7, with D perhaps TRBD1 (5 bases). The germline gives CDR1 MGHRA, CDR2 YSYEKL. The length of the CDR3 is 14 residues. Trimming left V 1 base short and J 3 bases short, with 10 bases between. The CDR3 loop reads CASSQVPTDYEQYF. In DNA, the CDR3 is TGCGCCAGCAGCCAAGTCCCGACAGACTACGAGCAGTACTTC.

The gene calls are TRBV18 and TRBJ1-2; D is unresolved. V was shortened by 2 bases and J by 6 bases, with 10 bases between the two germline ends. This CDR3 is 13 amino acids long. Looked up from germline, CDR1 is KGHSH and CDR2 is LQKENI. This chain's CDR3 is CASSPSGWDGYTF. The CDR3 coding sequence is TGTGCCAGCTCACCATCGGGGTGGGATGGCTACACCTTC.